This T cell receptor beta chain was sequenced during a study of blood T cell repertoires in COVID-19. The protocol was immunoSEQ multiplex PCR, while the TCRdb copy is restricted to in-frame clones and leaves out a portion. The sample has 250,000 or so clones; approximately 80% are singletons. The CDR3 loop spans 13 amino acids. With 5 bases removed from V and 0 bases from J, the gap between germline ends came to 6 bases. Germline V lookup: CDR1 SGHAT, CDR2 FQNNGV. The V and J genes are TRBV11-2 and TRBJ2-3; no clear D gene. The sequenced sample consisted of peripheral blood. This clonotype was sampled from a man aged 40-55 years who had recovered from COVID-19. The CDR3 DNA reads as TGTGCCAGCAGCCCGACTAGCACAGATACGCAGTATTTT. It translates to CASSPTSTDTQYF.